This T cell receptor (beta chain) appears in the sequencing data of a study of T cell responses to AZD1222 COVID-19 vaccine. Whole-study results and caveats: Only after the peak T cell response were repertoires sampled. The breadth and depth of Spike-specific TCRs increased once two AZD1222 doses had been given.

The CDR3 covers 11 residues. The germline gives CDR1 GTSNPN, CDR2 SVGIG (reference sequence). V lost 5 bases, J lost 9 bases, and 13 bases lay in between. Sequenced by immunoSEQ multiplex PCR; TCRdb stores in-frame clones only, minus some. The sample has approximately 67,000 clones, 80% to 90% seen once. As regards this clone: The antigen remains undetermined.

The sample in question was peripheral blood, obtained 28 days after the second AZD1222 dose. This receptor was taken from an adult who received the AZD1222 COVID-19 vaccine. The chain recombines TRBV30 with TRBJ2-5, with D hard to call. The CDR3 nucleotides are TGTGCCTGGGATCCCGTAGGGCCCCAGTACTTC. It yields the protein CAWDPVGPQYF.